A single sample gave rise to the 28 T cell receptor beta chains below, sequenced in a study of early T cells in non-severe SARS-CoV-2 infection. From the 5' RACE reads, TCRdb called clonotypes with MiXCR, one entry per CDR3 protein. This table holds fewer than 40,000 distinct CDR3 sequences, around 4.3% found once. Sequenced input: whole blood. These receptors were taken from an adult who was a healthcare worker with PCR-confirmed SARS-CoV-2 infection or an uninfected control (not recorded which).

There are many counts of this clonotype. The chain couples TRBV5-1 to TRBJ1-1, with D perhaps TRBD1 (5 bases). This CDR3 is built from 14 residues. Germline CDR1 is SGHRS and CDR2 is YFSETQ. Trimming cost V 2 bases and J 1 base, with 9 bases left between them. The CDR3 reads CASSLRDANTEAFF. The CDR3 DNA reads as TGCGCCAGCAGCTTAAGGGACGCGAACACTGAAGCTTTCTTT.

This clonotype was counted ten times or more. The genes are TRBV3-1 and TRBJ2-7, with D hard to call. V shed 4 bases and J shed 0 bases, with 4 bases lying between them. The CDR3 contains 12 residues. In germline, CDR1 is LGHDT, CDR2 YNNKEL (reference sequence). The CDR3 sequence is CASSRASYEQYF. CDR3 coding DNA: TGTGCCAGCAGCCGTGCCTCCTACGAGCAGTACTTC.

This clonotype came up many times. This rearrangement joins TRBV7-9 to TRBJ2-5; 9 bases align to TRBD1. There are 15 residues in the CDR3. V trimming: 1 base; J trimming: 5 bases; junction bases outside the gene matches: 5. Germline CDR1 SEHNR, CDR2 FQNEAQ (reference sequence). The CDR3 region has the DNA TGTGCCAGCAGCTTAGGGGGGACAGGGAAGGAGACCCAGTACTTC. It translates to CASSLGGTGKETQYF. Together with reference TRBV7-9 and TRBJ2-5, the CDR3 gives the full variable domain: DTGVSQNPRHKITKRGQNVTFRCDPISEHNRLYWYRQTLGQGPEFLTYFQNEAQLEKSRLLSDRFSAERPKGSFSTLEIQRTEQGDSAMYLCASSLGGTGKETQYFGPGTRLLVL.

The chain has TRBV6-1 and TRBJ1-1; D is perhaps TRBD1 (6 bases). Germline V gene sequence: CDR1 MNHNS, CDR2 SASEGT. The CDR3 has 16 residues. The ends were cut back, 4 bases at V and 1 base at J, with 16 bases in the middle. CDR3 nucleotide sequence: TGTGCCAGCAGTGTGGACAGTATGGGGACGAACACTGAAGCTTTCTTT. It encodes CASSVDSMGTNTEAFF.

This clonotype appeared many times. At one end, the junction sequence differs from germline, possibly due to a read error. This chain links TRBV13 with TRBJ2-1; D is unclear. CDR3 length equals 13 residues. Germline loops: CDR1 PRHDT, CDR2 FYEKMQ (reference sequence). CDR3 bases: TGTGCCAGCAGCTCCCCCGACCACAAGGAGCAGTTCTTC. It is translated as CASSSPDHKEQFF.

This clonotype came up many times. The CDR3 bases are TGCAGCGTTAAACCGGGACAGGGGGCTTGGGAGACCCAGTACTTC. Translated, it gives CSVKPGQGAWETQYF. V and J are TRBV29-1 and TRBJ2-5; 12 nucleotides agree with TRBD1. The length of the CDR3 is 15 residues. Germline CDR1 SQVTM, CDR2 ANQGSEA. The J segment lost 5 bases and the V segment lost 5 bases, leaving 9 bases of the junction unmatched.

Ten or more counts support this clonotype. The genes are TRBV13 and TRBJ2-7; 11 nucleotides align to TRBD1. The CDR3 has 17 residues. Germline trimming cut 5 bases from V and 2 bases from J; bases unmatched to any gene: 11. The V gene's germline CDR1 is PRHDT and CDR2 FYEKMQ (reference sequence). This chain's CDR3 is CASSGQGQGAYPYEQYF. The CDR3 DNA reads TGTGCCAGCAGCGGACAAGGACAGGGGGCTTATCCCTACGAGCAGTACTTC.

This clonotype was counted ten times or more. The chain is built from TRBV7-6 and TRBJ2-6; 7 bases match TRBD1. V gave up 2 bases and J gave up 4 bases; unmatched junction bases: 8. The CDR3 contains 17 residues. CDR1 is SGHVS and CDR2 is FNYEAQ in the germline V gene. DNA for the CDR3: TGTGCCAGCAGCTTAACAGGGGCTAGCTCCGGGGCCAACGTCCTGACTTTC. Translating it yields CASSLTGASSGANVLTF.

At least ten counts were recorded for this clonotype. The J gene is TRBJ2-7, the V gene TRBV6-5, with a weak D call TRBD2 (6 bases). Germline values: CDR1 MNHEY, CDR2 SVGAGI. Deletions cut 6 bases from V and 2 bases from J, with 17 bases between. CDR3 length: 15 residues. CDR3 loop: CASSPRASETYEQYF. The DNA for the CDR3 is TGTGCCAGCAGCCCTAGGGCTAGCGAGACCTACGAGCAGTACTTC.

This clonotype was counted many times. The chain uses TRBV12-3 or TRBV12-4 and TRBJ2-3, with D possibly being TRBD2 (5 bases). V was clipped by 2 bases and J by 0 bases, with 12 bases between them. The CDR3 has 16 amino acids. DNA for the CDR3: TGTGCCAGCAGTTTATCCAGCGGAGTGAGCACAGATACGCAGTATTTT. Encoded protein: CASSLSSGVSTDTQYF.

This clonotype was observed many times. This chain connects TRBV21-1 to TRBJ2-1; the listed D gene, TRBD2, was not tested against the DNA. TRBV21-1 represents a pseudogene. The CDR3 loop spans 19 amino acids. The CDR3: CASSKEGTSWAFQYNEQFF. CDR3 nucleotide sequence: TGTGCCAGCAGCAAAGAGGGGACTAGTTGGGCTTTTCAGTACAATGAGCAGTTCTTC.

This clonotype was seen many times. The chain joins TRBV13 to TRBJ2-7; possible D gene TRBD2, 5 bases. There are 13 residues in the CDR3. Trimming left V 0 bases short and J 6 bases short, with 9 bases between. Germline V gene data show CDR1 as PRHDT and CDR2 as FYEKMQ (reference sequence). For the CDR3, the DNA is TGTGCCAGCAGCTTAGGCCGGGGATTCGAGCAGTACTTC. This encodes CASSLGRGFEQYF. Together with reference TRBV13 and TRBJ2-7, the CDR3 gives the full variable domain: AAGVIQSPRHLIKEKRETATLKCYPIPRHDTVYWYQQGPGQDPQFLISFYEKMQSDKGSIPDRFSAQQFSDYHSELNMSSLELGDSALYFCASSLGRGFEQYFGPGTRLTVT.

The sample holds many counts of this clonotype. The chain combines TRBV7-3 with TRBJ2-7; possible D gene TRBD2, 5 bases. V lost 5 bases, J lost 6 bases, and 14 bases lay in between. This CDR3 is built from 13 residues. Germline CDR1 is SGHTA and CDR2 is FQGTGA. CDR3 amino acids: CASSPSPGVEQYF. In nucleotides, the CDR3 is TGTGCCAGCAGCCCCTCCCCCGGGGTCGAGCAGTACTTC. Combining the CDR3 with reference TRBV7-3 and TRBJ2-7 gives the whole variable domain GAGVSQTPSNKVTEKGKYVELRCDPISGHTALYWYRQSLGQGPEFLIYFQGTGAADDSGLPNDRFFAVRPEGSVSTLKIQRTERGDSAVYLCASSPSPGVEQYFGPGTRLTVT.

This chain connects TRBV5-1 to TRBJ2-3; 11 positions match TRBD2. After removal of 0 bases from V and 3 bases from J, the junction contained 6 bases not matched to a gene. The CDR3 covers 17 residues. Germline-derived CDR1 and CDR2 are SGHRS and YFSETQ. CDR3 loop: CASSLGAGTSGTDTQYF. Written as DNA, the CDR3 is TGCGCCAGCAGCTTGGGGGCCGGGACTAGCGGAACAGATACGCAGTATTTT.

The sample holds many counts of this clonotype. CDR3 sequence: CASSPRGTNTGELFF. The CDR3, as DNA: TGTGCCAGCAGCCCCAGGGGTACCAACACCGGGGAGCTGTTTTTT. The chain recombines TRBV7-7 with TRBJ2-2; a weak D match, TRBD1 (6 bases). V lost 5 bases and J lost 2, with 12 bases in between. From germline, CDR1 is SSHAT and CDR2 FNYEAQ (reference sequence). This CDR3 is 15 amino acids long.

This clonotype was recorded many times. The chain joins TRBV28 to TRBJ1-3; D unclear. The CDR3 has 14 amino acids. V lost 11 bases and J 0 bases, leaving 14 bases between the germline ends. From germline, CDR1 is MDHEN and CDR2 SYDVKM. CDR3 amino acids: CASGRGFSGNTIYF. The CDR3 DNA is TGTGCCTCAGGCCGGGGTTTCTCTGGAAACACCATATATTTT.

There are a few counts of this clonotype. This chain joins TRBV20-1 and TRBJ1-6; D may be TRBD1 (6 bases). The CDR3 covers 14 residues. The germline gives CDR1 DFQATT, CDR2 SNEGSKA (reference sequence). V shed 4 bases and J shed 5 bases, with 12 bases lying between them. For the CDR3, the DNA is TGCAGTGCTACTCAGGGGAGGAATAATTCACCCCTCCACTTT. This codes for CSATQGRNNSPLHF.

The chain carries TRBV20-1 and TRBJ2-5, with TRBD2 identical over 9 bases. The J segment lost 4 bases and the V segment lost 6 bases, leaving 12 bases of the junction unmatched. The CDR3 covers 15 residues. The germline V gene encodes CDR1 DFQATT and CDR2 SNEGSKA (reference sequence). Here the CDR3 reads CSALSLAGRGETQYF. DNA of the CDR3: TGCAGTGCCCTGTCCCTAGCGGGACGGGGAGAGACCCAGTACTTC.

This clonotype was counted at least ten times. CDR3: CSVSHDRRAGETQYF. Written as DNA, the CDR3 is TGCAGCGTCTCCCATGACAGGCGAGCCGGGGAGACCCAGTACTTC. The chain links TRBV29-1 to TRBJ2-5, with D possibly TRBD1 on 6 matching bases. V was clipped by 6 bases and J by 5 bases, with 22 bases between them. From germline, CDR1 is SQVTM and CDR2 ANQGSEA. This CDR3 spans 15 amino acids. The full variable domain, completed using reference TRBV29-1 and TRBJ2-5, is SAVISQKPSRDICQRGTSLTIQCQVDSQVTMMFWYRQQPGQSLTLIATANQGSEATYESGFVIDKFPISRPNLTFSTLTVSNMSPEDSSIYLCSVSHDRRAGETQYFGPGTRLLVL.

This clonotype was seen at least ten times. The chain recombines TRBV7-8 with TRBJ1-2; possible D gene TRBD1, 5 bases. The CDR3 has 15 amino acids. The germline V and J ends were trimmed by 5 bases and 8 bases, with 21 bases remaining between them. Germline V gene data show CDR1 as SGHVS and CDR2 as FQNEAQ. The CDR3 region is CASSTSGLGVDGYTF. CDR3 nucleotide sequence: TGTGCCAGCAGCACCTCTGGCCTAGGGGTGGACGGCTACACCTTC.

V is TRBV12-3 or TRBV12-4 and J is TRBJ2-1; 10 bases agree with TRBD2. V lost 5 bases and J lost 0; bases outside the gene matches: 4. The CDR3 sequence is 16 residues long. The CDR3 here is CASSGGLADSYNEQFF. CDR3 in DNA: TGTGCCAGCAGTGGAGGACTAGCGGACTCCTACAATGAGCAGTTCTTC.

This clonotype was detected ten times or more. The chain joins TRBV24-1 to TRBJ2-2; weak D call: TRBD2 (5 bases). V shed 11 bases and J shed 5 bases, with 17 bases lying between them. This CDR3 contains 14 residues. Germline CDR1 KGHDR, CDR2 SFDVKD. The CDR3 reads CAIRPSRGTGELFF. CDR3 nucleotides: TGTGCCATTCGCCCCTCCCGGGGAACCGGGGAGCTGTTTTTT.

This clonotype appeared many times. The V gene is TRBV3-1, the J gene TRBJ1-1, with a possible D match to TRBD1 (5 bases). Germline V gene lookup returns CDR1 LGHDT and CDR2 YNNKEL (reference sequence). The V gene lost 3 bases and the J gene lost 10 bases, with 18 bases spanning the gap. The CDR3 loop spans 14 amino acids. The CDR3 nucleotides are TGTGCCAGCAGCCAGGACAAGTACATTTGGGCAGCTTTCTTT. Its protein product is CASSQDKYIWAAFF. The complete variable domain, with remaining parts taken from reference TRBV3-1 and TRBJ1-1, reads DTAVSQTPKYLVTQMGNDKSIKCEQNLGHDTMYWYKQDSKKFLKIMFSYNNKELIINETVPNRFSPKSPDKAHLNLHINSLELGDSAVYFCASSQDKYIWAAFFGQGTRLTVV.

This clonotype appeared a few times. This chain links TRBV6-2 or TRBV6-3 with TRBJ2-7; a weak D match, TRBD1 (6 bases). Trimming pared 0 bases from V and 6 bases from J, leaving 15 bases between. This CDR3 is built from 15 residues. Germline assignment: CDR1 MNHEY and CDR2 SVGEGT. The CDR3 protein is CASSYSTYTGLEQYF. Here the CDR3 DNA reads TGTGCCAGCAGTTACTCGACCTACACAGGGCTCGAGCAGTACTTC.

This clonotype was recorded many times. This sequence joins TRBV11-2 and TRBJ2-6, with D perhaps matching TRBD2 (6 bases). The CDR3 is made up of 16 amino acids. The V end was cut by 3 bases, the J end by 1 base, with 10 bases between. Germline CDR1 reads SGHAT; CDR2 reads FQNNGV. The CDR3 bases are TGTGCCAGCAGCTTCGTGGGAGGATCTGGGGCCAACGTCCTGACTTTC. Its translation is CASSFVGGSGANVLTF.

The CDR3 DNA reads as TGTGCCAGCAGTTCCTCCCTTACGACTAGCGGGGCCTCCTACGAGCAGTACTTC. As protein: CASSSSLTTSGASYEQYF. The V gene is TRBV28, the J gene TRBJ2-7, with 11 positions matching TRBD2. Germline V gives CDR1 MDHEN, CDR2 SYDVKM. Trimming cost V 4 bases and J 0 bases; bases outside gene matches: 11. The CDR3 runs to 18 residues.

This clonotype was picked up many times. CDR3 coding DNA: TGTGCCAGCAGTTATCTAGCTAGGAATGAGCAGTTCTTC. Encoded protein: CASSYLARNEQFF. The chain couples TRBV6-2 or TRBV6-3 to TRBJ2-1, with D possibly matching TRBD2 (5 bases). Trimming shortened V by 3 bases and J by 7 bases, and 10 bases separated the two germline ends. The CDR3 covers 13 residues. Germline V CDR1 and CDR2: MNHEY, SVGEGT.

This clonotype was recorded many times. The CDR3 loop is CASSPSTGDHNQPQHF. Written as DNA, the CDR3 is TGTGCCAGCTCACCGTCGACAGGGGACCACAATCAGCCCCAGCATTTT. V and J are TRBV18 and TRBJ1-5; 8 bases are a match to TRBD1. From germline, CDR1 is KGHSH and CDR2 LQKENI. The length of the CDR3 is 16 residues. With 3 bases clipped from V and 3 bases from J, the junction kept 7 bases outside the gene matches.